These 21 T cell receptor beta chains share one sample of origin, sequenced in a study of spatial heterogeneity in lung cancer. TCRdb reprocessed the 5' RACE reads via MiXCR and lists one record per CDR3 protein. In the table there are around 66,000 distinct CDR3 sequences, 6.3% of which are singletons. Time point denoted: sample taken at primary tumor resection. Sample: PBMCs, taken at surgery. Every receptor here comes from a female donor with early-stage non-small cell lung cancer.

This clonotype has a count of ten or more. V and J are TRBV27 and TRBJ1-1, with TRBD1 identical over 7 bases. The V gene end was trimmed by 4 bases and the J gene end by 4 bases; junction bases not matched to a gene: 6. CDR1 and CDR2 from the germline V gene are MNHEY and SMNVEV (reference sequence). The CDR3 has 14 residues. CDR3 coding DNA: TGTGCCAGCAGTTATGACAGGGTAATCACTGAAGCTTTCTTT. Residues: CASSYDRVITEAFF.

The sample holds many counts of this clonotype. The V gene is TRBV20-1, the J gene TRBJ1-5, with 9 bases aligning to TRBD1. There are 14 residues in the CDR3. Trimming cost V 3 bases and J 7 bases; bases outside gene matches: 7. The germline V gene encodes CDR1 DFQATT and CDR2 SNEGSKA (reference sequence). In DNA form, the CDR3 reads TGCAGTGCTAGCACGGACAGGGGTGGGCAGCCCCAGCATTTT. Residues: CSASTDRGGQPQHF.

At least ten counts were recorded for this clonotype. The genes are TRBV29-1 and TRBJ2-7, with D possibly TRBD1 on 6 matching bases. There are 15 residues in the CDR3. V was cut by 4 bases and J by 2 bases, with 18 bases left in between. Germline assignment: CDR1 SQVTM and CDR2 ANQGSEA. For the CDR3, the DNA is TGCAGCGTTGCCAGGGGCGCACGGCGTACCTACGAGCAGTACTTC. Translating it yields CSVARGARRTYEQYF.

This clonotype showed up many times. The V and J genes are TRBV5-6 and TRBJ2-7, with 7 bases matching TRBD1. Germline trimming cut 5 bases from V and 2 bases from J; bases unmatched to any gene: 4. Germline-derived CDR1 and CDR2 are SGHDT and YYEEEE. CDR3 length: 13 amino acids. In nucleotides, the CDR3 is TGTGCCAGCAGAAACAGGGGAACCTACGAGCAGTACTTC. Translation: CASRNRGTYEQYF.

This clonotype was recorded many times. The gene calls are TRBV7-9 and TRBJ2-5; TRBD2 might be the D (6 bases). CDR3 length equals 14 residues. Germline loops: CDR1 SEHNR, CDR2 FQNEAQ (reference sequence). The V and J ends lost 5 bases and 4 bases respectively, with 14 bases between them. DNA of the CDR3: TGTGCCAGCAGCCCCGGCGGGACTGGAGAGACCCAGTACTTC. The encoded protein is CASSPGGTGETQYF. The full variable domain, with the rest looked up from reference TRBV7-9 and TRBJ2-5, is DTGVSQNPRHKITKRGQNVTFRCDPISEHNRLYWYRQTLGQGPEFLTYFQNEAQLEKSRLLSDRFSAERPKGSFSTLEIQRTEQGDSAMYLCASSPGGTGETQYFGPGTRLLVL.

This clonotype occurred many times. The chain links TRBV7-2 to TRBJ2-4; 11 bases map to TRBD2. The CDR3 length is 18 residues. V shed 2 bases, J shed 0 bases, and the junction held 6 bases outside the gene matches. Germline-derived CDR1 and CDR2 are SGHTA and FQGNSA. The CDR3 DNA is TGTGCCAGCAGCTTACTGGGACTAGCGGACCGAGCCAAAAACATTCAGTACTTC. This codes for CASSLLGLADRAKNIQYF.

Concerning this clonotype: Lacking the conserved final phenylalanine or tryptophan, this CDR3 likely reflects a read error. The V and J genes are TRBV11-2 and TRBJ2-5, with D possibly being TRBD2 (5 bases). Per germline, CDR1 SGHAT and CDR2 FQNNGV. The length of the CDR3 is 15 residues. Trimming stripped 5 bases from V and 0 bases from J, with 13 bases between. CDR3 DNA sequence: TGTGCCAGCAGCCCCCTTCTAGCTAACCAAGAGACCCAGTACTCC. Amino acids: CASSPLLANQETQYS.

This clonotype was observed at least ten times. This rearrangement joins TRBV5-1 to TRBJ2-5; the match to TRBD1 covers 8 bases. The CDR3 runs 16 residues. V lost 3 bases to trimming and J lost 2 bases; unmatched junction nucleotides: 9. CDR1 and CDR2 from the germline V gene are SGHRS and YFSETQ. In nucleotides, the CDR3 is TGCGCCAGCAGCTCGCTGGGGACAGGCGAGCAAGAGACCCAGTACTTC. Protein product: CASSSLGTGEQETQYF.

As to this clonotype: It may be a read error: a sequence one base away is much more abundant. The genes are TRBV7-3 and TRBJ2-3, with unresolved D. V was trimmed by 5 bases and J by 4 bases, leaving 16 bases between them. The CDR3 spans 15 residues. Germline CDR1 is SGHTA and CDR2 is FQGTGA. DNA of the CDR3: TGTGCCAGCAGCCGCTTTGGCGCTATGGCAGATACGCAGTATTTT. Protein product: CASSRFGAMADTQYF.

In this sample, this clonotype turned up a few times. The chain uses TRBV6-1 and TRBJ2-5; D unclear. Between the trimmed V and J ends, which lost 8 bases and 5 bases, there was a span of 15 bases. The germline CDR1 and CDR2 sequences are MNHNS and SASEGT. This CDR3 contains 13 residues. The CDR3 bases are TGTGCCAGCCGAGACGGCGGCCCCGAGACCCAGTACTTC. Translation: CASRDGGPETQYF.

This clonotype was detected many times. The chain couples TRBV7-6 to TRBJ2-1, with 9 bases that match TRBD2. CDR1 SGHVS and CDR2 FNYEAQ come from the germline V gene. The CDR3 is 15 residues long. With V trimmed by 1 base and J by 5 bases, 3 bases remained unmatched. The CDR3 DNA follows: TGTGCCAGCAGCTTAGGGGCGGGAGGGAACAATGAGCAGTTCTTC. Amino acids: CASSLGAGGNNEQFF.

The chain recombines TRBV20-1 with TRBJ1-5; D is unclear. The CDR3 spans 12 residues. With 1 base removed from V and 10 bases from J, the gap between germline ends came to 11 bases. The germline V gene has CDR1 DFQATT and CDR2 SNEGSKA (reference sequence). CDR3 sequence: CSARAPPAPQHF. Written as DNA, the CDR3 is TGCAGTGCTAGAGCCCCGCCTGCTCCCCAGCATTTT.

The rearrangement joins TRBV29-1 to TRBJ1-2; D is possibly TRBD1 (5 bases). The germline V and J ends were trimmed by 7 bases and 4 bases, with 13 bases remaining between them. This CDR3 has 12 amino acids. Germline CDR1 reads SQVTM; CDR2 reads ANQGSEA. The CDR3: CSGQEGSYGYTF. For the CDR3, the DNA is TGCAGCGGCCAGGAGGGGAGCTATGGCTACACCTTC.

V usage is TRBV20-1 and J usage is TRBJ1-3; maybe TRBD1 (5 bases). The length of the CDR3 is 19 residues. In germline, CDR1 is DFQATT, CDR2 SNEGSKA (reference sequence). The V gene lost 2 bases and the J gene lost 1 base, with 24 bases spanning the gap. The CDR3 DNA follows: TGCAGTGCTAGACACCCTCAGGGATCGGCCGCGGGGTCTGGAAACACCATATATTTT. It yields the protein CSARHPQGSAAGSGNTIYF.

There are many counts of this clonotype. This chain uses TRBV10-3 with TRBJ2-7; 9 bases are shared with TRBD1. The CDR3 runs 16 residues. Germline V CDR1 and CDR2: ENHRY, SYGVKD. After removal of 0 bases from V and 5 bases from J, the junction contained 8 bases not matched to a gene. In DNA form, the CDR3 reads TGTGCCATCAGTGAGTCGGTAGGACAGGGGTTCCACGAGCAGTACTTC. Translating it yields CAISESVGQGFHEQYF.

The chain is built from TRBV6-6 and TRBJ2-5, with 11 bases fitting TRBD1. V was clipped by 4 bases and J by 4 bases; unmatched bases: 5. The CDR3 length is 15 residues. Germline V lookup: CDR1 MNHNY, CDR2 SVGAGI (reference sequence). The CDR3 region is CASSSSGTGGETQYF. The CDR3 DNA is TGTGCCAGCAGTTCTTCCGGGACAGGGGGAGAGACCCAGTACTTC.

This clonotype was detected only a few times. The chain employs TRBV7-8 and TRBJ2-3; perhaps TRBD1 as D (6 bases). The CDR3 contains 16 residues. CDR1 SGHVS and CDR2 FQNEAQ come from the germline V gene. Trimming removed 3 bases at V and 3 bases at J, with 16 bases between. CDR3 sequence (DNA): TGTGCCAGCAGCTTCATACAGGGTACGGGGACAGATACGCAGTATTTT. It encodes CASSFIQGTGTDTQYF.

This clonotype has a count of ten or more. The CDR3: CASSYHSAAVSTDTQYF. In nucleotides, the CDR3 is TGTGCCAGCAGTTACCATTCGGCCGCCGTTAGCACAGATACGCAGTATTTT. V gene TRBV6-5 combines with J gene TRBJ2-3; no definite D call. Trimming shortened V by 2 bases and J by 0 bases, and 15 bases separated the two germline ends. Germline assignment: CDR1 MNHEY and CDR2 SVGAGI. CDR3 length: 17 residues.

This clonotype was counted many times. The rearrangement joins TRBV6-2 or TRBV6-3 to TRBJ2-7; 7 nucleotides line up with TRBD1. The CDR3 is made up of 15 amino acids. CDR1 MNHEY and CDR2 SVGEGT come from the germline V gene. With V trimmed by 6 bases and J by 4 bases, 12 bases remained unmatched. DNA of the CDR3: TGTGCCAGCAGAAGAAGGGGGCTAGAACGATACGAGCAGTACTTC. It translates to CASRRRGLERYEQYF.

At least ten counts were recorded for this clonotype. The genes are TRBV10-3 and TRBJ2-1, with 13 positions matching TRBD2. V trimming: 6 bases; J trimming: 8 bases; junction bases outside the gene matches: 7. Germline values: CDR1 ENHRY, CDR2 SYGVKD. The CDR3 runs to 15 residues. In DNA form, the CDR3 reads TGTGCCATCAGGGACTGGACTAGCGGGAGTGATGAGCAGTTCTTC. Its translation: CAIRDWTSGSDEQFF.

The sample holds a few counts of this clonotype. The rearrangement uses TRBV9 and TRBJ2-2; no reliable D call. In germline, CDR1 is SGDLS, CDR2 YYNGEE. The V and J ends lost 0 bases and 4 bases respectively, with 4 bases between them. CDR3 length: 13 amino acids. The CDR3 reads CASSVGITGELFF. As DNA, the CDR3 is TGTGCCAGCAGCGTAGGGATCACCGGGGAGCTGTTTTTT.